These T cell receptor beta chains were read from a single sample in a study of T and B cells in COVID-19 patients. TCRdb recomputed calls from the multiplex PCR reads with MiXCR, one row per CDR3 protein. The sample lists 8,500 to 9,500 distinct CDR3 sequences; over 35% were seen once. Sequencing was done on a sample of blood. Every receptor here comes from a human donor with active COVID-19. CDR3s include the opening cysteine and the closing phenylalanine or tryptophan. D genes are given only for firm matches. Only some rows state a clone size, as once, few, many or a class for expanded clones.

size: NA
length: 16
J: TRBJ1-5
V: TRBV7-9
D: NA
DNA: TGTGCCAGTAGTGATGATAAAGGGTCTAGCAATCAGCCCCAGCATTTT
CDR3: CASSDDKGSSNQPQHF

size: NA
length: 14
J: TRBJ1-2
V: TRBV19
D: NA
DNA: TGTGCCAGTAGTTTCCCCTGGGACGGCTATGGCTACACCTTC
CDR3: CASSFPWDGYGYTF

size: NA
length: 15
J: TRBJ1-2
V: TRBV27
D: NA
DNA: TGTGCCAGTAGTATAATAGGCAGGGGAGACTATGGCTACACCTTC
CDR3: CASSIIGRGDYGYTF

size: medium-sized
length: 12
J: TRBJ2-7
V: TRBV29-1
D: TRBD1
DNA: TGCAGCGTCGGACAGGGGACCTACGAGCAGTACTTC
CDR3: CSVGQGTYEQYF

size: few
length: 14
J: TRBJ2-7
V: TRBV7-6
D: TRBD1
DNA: TGTGCCAGCAGCTTAGGGCAGGGGGCCTACGAGCAGTACTTC
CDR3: CASSLGQGAYEQYF

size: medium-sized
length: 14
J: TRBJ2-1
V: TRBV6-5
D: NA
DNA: TGTGCCAGCAGTTCGACTGGCTACAGGAATGAGCAGTTCTTC
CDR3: CASSSTGYRNEQFF

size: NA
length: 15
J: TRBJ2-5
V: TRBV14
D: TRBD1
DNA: TGTGCCAGCAGCTTGCTTGGCAGGGGGCAAGAGACCCAGTACTTC
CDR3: CASSLLGRGQETQYF

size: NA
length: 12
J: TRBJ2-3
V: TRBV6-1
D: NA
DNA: TGTGCCAGCATTCCCGCCAGGGTTCCGCAGTATTTT
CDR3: CASIPARVPQYF

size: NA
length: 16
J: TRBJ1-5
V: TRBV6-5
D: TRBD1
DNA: TGTGCCAGCAGTTACGCTGGGACAGGGGGCAATCAGCCCCAGCATTTT
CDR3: CASSYAGTGGNQPQHF

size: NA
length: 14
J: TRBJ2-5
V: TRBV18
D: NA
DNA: TGTGCCAGCTCACTGGACAGATACCAAGAGACCCAGTACTTC
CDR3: CASSLDRYQETQYF

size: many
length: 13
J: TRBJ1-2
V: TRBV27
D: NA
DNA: TGTGCCAGCAGTTTAGAGGGTAACTATGGCTACACCTTC
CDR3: CASSLEGNYGYTF

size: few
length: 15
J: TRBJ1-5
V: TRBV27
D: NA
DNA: TGTGCCAGCAGTTTCGAGGGTATTGGCAATCAGCCCCAGCATTTT
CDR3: CASSFEGIGNQPQHF

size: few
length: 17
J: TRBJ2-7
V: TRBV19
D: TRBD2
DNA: TGTGCCAGTAGAAAGGACCCCGGACTAGCGGGATCCTACGAGCAGTACTTC
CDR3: CASRKDPGLAGSYEQYF

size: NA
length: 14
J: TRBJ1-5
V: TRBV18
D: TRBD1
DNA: TGTGCCAGCTCACCAACAGGGGGCAATCAGCCCCAGCATTTT
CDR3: CASSPTGGNQPQHF

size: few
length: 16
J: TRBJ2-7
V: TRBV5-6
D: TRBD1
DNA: TGTGCCAGCAGCGCATTAAATCACAGGGGAACCTACGAGCAGTACTTC
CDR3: CASSALNHRGTYEQYF

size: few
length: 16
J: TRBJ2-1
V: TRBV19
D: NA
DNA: TGTGCCAGTAGTCCCCTATATGGGGAAAACTACAATGAGCAGTTCTTC
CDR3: CASSPLYGENYNEQFF

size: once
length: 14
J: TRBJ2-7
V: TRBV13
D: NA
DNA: TGCGCCAGCAGCCTGGGAGGACAGCGAGCAGAGCAGTACTTC
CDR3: CASSLGGQRAEQYF

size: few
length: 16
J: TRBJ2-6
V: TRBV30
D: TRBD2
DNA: TGTGCCTGGAGCGGAGTTAGCGGGAGTGGGGCCAACGTCCTGACTTTC
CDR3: CAWSGVSGSGANVLTF

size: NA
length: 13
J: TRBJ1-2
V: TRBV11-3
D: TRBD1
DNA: TGTGCCAGCAGCCGCACAGGGGGGTATGGCTACCCCTTC
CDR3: CASSRTGGYGYPF

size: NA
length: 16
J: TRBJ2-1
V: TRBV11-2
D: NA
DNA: TGTGCCAGCGCTCGAGGGGTGCTTAGCTCCTACAATGAGCAGTTCTTC
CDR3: CASARGVLSSYNEQFF

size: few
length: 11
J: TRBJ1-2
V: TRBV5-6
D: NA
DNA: TGTGCCAGCAGCTTGGGTCAGGGTGTCACCTTC
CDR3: CASSLGQGVTF

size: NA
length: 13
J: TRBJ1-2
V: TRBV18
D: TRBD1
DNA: TGTGCCAGCTCACCACGGGACAGCTATGGCTACACCTTC
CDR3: CASSPRDSYGYTF

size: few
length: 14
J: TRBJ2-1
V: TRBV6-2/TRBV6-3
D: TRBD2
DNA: TGTGCCAGTTTAGCGGGGGGATCCTACAATGAGCAGTTCTTC
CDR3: CASLAGGSYNEQFF

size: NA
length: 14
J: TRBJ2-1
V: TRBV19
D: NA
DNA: TGTGCCAGTAGTATGTCCGGGCCAAACAATGAGCAGTTCTTC
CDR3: CASSMSGPNNEQFF

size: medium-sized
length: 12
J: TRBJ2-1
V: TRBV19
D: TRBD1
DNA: TGTGCCAGTAGTATAAACCGGGACAGTAAGTTCTTC
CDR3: CASSINRDSKFF

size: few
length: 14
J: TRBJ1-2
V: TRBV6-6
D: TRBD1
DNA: TGTGCCAGCAGTTATTCCGGGACAGACTATGGCTACACCTTC
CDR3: CASSYSGTDYGYTF

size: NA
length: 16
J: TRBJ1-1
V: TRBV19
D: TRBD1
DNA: TGTGCCAGTAGTAGACAGGGGGCGTATGTATACACTGAAGCTTTCTTT
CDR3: CASSRQGAYVYTEAFF

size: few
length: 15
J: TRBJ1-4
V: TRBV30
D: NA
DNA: TGTGCCTGGAGTGGCCACAGTGCAACTAATGAAAAACTGTTTTTT
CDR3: CAWSGHSATNEKLFF

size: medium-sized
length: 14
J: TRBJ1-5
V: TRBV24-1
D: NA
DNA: TGTGCCACCAGTAGCGTCGGTGGCAATCAGCCCCAGCATTTT
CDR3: CATSSVGGNQPQHF

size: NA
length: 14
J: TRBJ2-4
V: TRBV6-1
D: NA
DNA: TGTGCCAGCAGTAATTTGGGGGATGAAAACATTCAGTACTTC
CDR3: CASSNLGDENIQYF

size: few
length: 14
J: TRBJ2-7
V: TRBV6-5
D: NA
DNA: TGTGCCAGCAGTGGAGACAGCTCCCTCTACGAGCAGTACTTC
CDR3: CASSGDSSLYEQYF

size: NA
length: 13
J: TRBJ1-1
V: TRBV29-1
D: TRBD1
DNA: TGCAGCGTTGCGCGGCAGGGGGCCACTGAAGCTTTCTTT
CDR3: CSVARQGATEAFF

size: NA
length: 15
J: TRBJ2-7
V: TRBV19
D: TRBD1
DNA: TGTGCCAGTAGTACAGGGACAGCTTTTACCTACGAGCAGTACTTC
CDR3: CASSTGTAFTYEQYF

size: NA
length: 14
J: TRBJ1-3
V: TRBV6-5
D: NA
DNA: TGTGCCAGCAGTTACTCTCCCGGGAGAGACACCATATATTTT
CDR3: CASSYSPGRDTIYF

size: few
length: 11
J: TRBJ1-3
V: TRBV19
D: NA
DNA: TGTGCCAGTAGTTCGGGAAACACCATATATTTT
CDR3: CASSSGNTIYF

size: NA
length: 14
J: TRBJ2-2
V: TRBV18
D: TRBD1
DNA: TGTGTCAGCTCGTACGGACAGGGCACCGGGGAGCTGTTTTTT
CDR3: CVSSYGQGTGELFF

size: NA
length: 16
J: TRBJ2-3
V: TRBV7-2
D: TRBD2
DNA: TGTGCCAGCAGCTTTACTAGCGGCTCTAGCACAGATACGCAGTATTTT
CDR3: CASSFTSGSSTDTQYF

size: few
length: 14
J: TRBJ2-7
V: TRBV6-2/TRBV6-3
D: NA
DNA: TGTGCCAGCAGTGAATGGGCAGGGACCTACGAGCAGTACTTC
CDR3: CASSEWAGTYEQYF

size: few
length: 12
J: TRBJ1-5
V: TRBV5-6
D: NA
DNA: TGTGCCAGCAGCTTAAGGGATCAGCCCCAGCATTTT
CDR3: CASSLRDQPQHF

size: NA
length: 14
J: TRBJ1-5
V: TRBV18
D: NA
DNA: TGTGCCAGCTCACCTCAACCGAACAATCAGCCCCAGCATTTT
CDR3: CASSPQPNNQPQHF

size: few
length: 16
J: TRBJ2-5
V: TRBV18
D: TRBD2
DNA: TGTGCCAGCTCACCAGGAATAGCGGGGTACCAAGAGACCCAGTACTTC
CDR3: CASSPGIAGYQETQYF

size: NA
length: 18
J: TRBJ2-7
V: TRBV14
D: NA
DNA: TGTGCCAGCAGCCAAGAGGGGGTTCGATGGGGCGGCTCCTACGAGCAGTACTTC
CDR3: CASSQEGVRWGGSYEQYF

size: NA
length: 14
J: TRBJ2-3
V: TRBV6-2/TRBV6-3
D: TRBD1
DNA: TGTGCCAGCAGTGACGGGACAGGCACAGATACGCAGTATTTT
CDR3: CASSDGTGTDTQYF

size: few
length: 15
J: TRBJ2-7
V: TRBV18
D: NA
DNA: TGTGCCAGCTCACTCTCAGGAACGGGAGCCTACGAGCAGTACTTC
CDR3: CASSLSGTGAYEQYF

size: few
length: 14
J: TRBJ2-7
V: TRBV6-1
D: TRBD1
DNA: TGTGCCAGCACCTCCGGGACAGGGGTAGGCGAGCAGTACTTC
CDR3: CASTSGTGVGEQYF

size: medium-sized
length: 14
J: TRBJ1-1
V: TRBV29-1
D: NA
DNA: TGCAGCGTTGAAGAGATGCCGAGGAGCACTGAAGCTTTCTTT
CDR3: CSVEEMPRSTEAFF

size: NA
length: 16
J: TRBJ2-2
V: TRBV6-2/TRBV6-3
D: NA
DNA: TGTGCCAGCAGCCCCGAGGGAGCACCCAACACCGGGGAGCTGTTTTTT
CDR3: CASSPEGAPNTGELFF

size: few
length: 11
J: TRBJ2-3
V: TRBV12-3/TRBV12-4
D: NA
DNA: TGTGCCAGCACCTTCGGGGATACGCAGTATTTT
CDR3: CASTFGDTQYF

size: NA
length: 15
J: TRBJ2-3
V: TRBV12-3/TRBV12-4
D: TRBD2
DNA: TGTGCCAGCAGTTTAGGTAGCGGGGGTTTGGCTACGCAGTATTTT
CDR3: CASSLGSGGLATQYF

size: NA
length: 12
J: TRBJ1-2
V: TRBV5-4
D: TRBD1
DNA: TGTGCCAGCAGCGGGACAGACTATGGCTACACCTTC
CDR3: CASSGTDYGYTF

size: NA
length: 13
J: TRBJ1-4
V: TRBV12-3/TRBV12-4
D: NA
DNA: TGTGCCAGCCGGGGCACGGGGAGGGAAAAACTGTTTTTT
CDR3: CASRGTGREKLFF

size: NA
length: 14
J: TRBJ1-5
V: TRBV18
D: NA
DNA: TGTACCAGCTCACCTCAACCGAACAATCAGCCCCAGCATTTT
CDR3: CTSSPQPNNQPQHF

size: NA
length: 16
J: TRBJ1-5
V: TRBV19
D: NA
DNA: TGTGCCAGTAGTGCGGCTCAGGGTAGGGGGAATCAGCCCCAGCATTTT
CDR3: CASSAAQGRGNQPQHF

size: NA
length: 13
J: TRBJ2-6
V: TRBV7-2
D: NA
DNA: TGTGCCAGCAGCTTAGGAGGGGGCAACGTCCTGACTTTC
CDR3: CASSLGGGNVLTF

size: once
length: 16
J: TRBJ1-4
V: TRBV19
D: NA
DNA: TGTGCCAGCTCCCGGGGTGTCCCTCCAACTAATGAAAAACCGTTTTTT
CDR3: CASSRGVPPTNEKPFF

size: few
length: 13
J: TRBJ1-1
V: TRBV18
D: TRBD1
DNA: TGTGCCAGCTCACCACCGAGACAGGGGTATACTTTCTTT
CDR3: CASSPPRQGYTFF

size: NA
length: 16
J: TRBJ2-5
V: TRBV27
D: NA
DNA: TGTGCCAGCAGTTTAAGAACTATGGGGGGCCAAGAGACCCAGTACTTC
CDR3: CASSLRTMGGQETQYF

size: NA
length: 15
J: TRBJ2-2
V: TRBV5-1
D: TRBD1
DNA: TGCGCCAGCAGCTCGGGACAGGGGGGAACCGGGGAGCTGTTTTTT
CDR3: CASSSGQGGTGELFF

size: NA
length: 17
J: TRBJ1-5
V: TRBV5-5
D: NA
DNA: TGTGCCAGCAGCTTCGGAGGAGGGCGGCGTAGCAATCAGCCCCAGCATTTT
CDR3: CASSFGGGRRSNQPQHF